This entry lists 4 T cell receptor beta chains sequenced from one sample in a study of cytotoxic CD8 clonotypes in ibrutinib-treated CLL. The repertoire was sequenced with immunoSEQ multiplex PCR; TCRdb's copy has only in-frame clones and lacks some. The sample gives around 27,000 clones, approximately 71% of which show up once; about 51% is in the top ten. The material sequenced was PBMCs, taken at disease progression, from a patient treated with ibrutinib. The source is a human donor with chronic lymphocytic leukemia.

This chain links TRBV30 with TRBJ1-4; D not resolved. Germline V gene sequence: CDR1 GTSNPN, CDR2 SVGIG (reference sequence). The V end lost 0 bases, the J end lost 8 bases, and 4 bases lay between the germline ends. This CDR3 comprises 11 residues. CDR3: CAWSVREKLFF. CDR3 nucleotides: TGTGCCTGGAGTGTAAGGGAAAAACTGTTTTTT.

Here the CDR3 reads CASSPGQGNYGYTF. CDR3 coding DNA: TGCGCCAGCAGCCCGGGACAGGGGAACTATGGCTACACCTTC. The chain has TRBV5-1 and TRBJ1-2; TRBD1 aligns across 10 bases. Germline CDR1 SGHRS, CDR2 YFSETQ. The trim removed 4 bases at V and 2 bases at J, leaving 2 bases unmatched. This CDR3 is 14 amino acids long. Together with reference TRBV5-1 and TRBJ1-2, the CDR3 gives the full variable domain: KAGVTQTPRYLIKTRGQQVTLSCSPISGHRSVSWYQQTPGQGLQFLFEYFSETQRNKGNFPGRFSGRQFSNSRSEMNVSTLELGDSALYLCASSPGQGNYGYTFGSGTRLTVV.

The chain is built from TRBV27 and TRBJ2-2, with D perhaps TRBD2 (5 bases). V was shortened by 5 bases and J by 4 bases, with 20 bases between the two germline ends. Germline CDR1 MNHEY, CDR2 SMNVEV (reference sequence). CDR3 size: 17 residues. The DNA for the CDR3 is TGTGCCAGCAGTATTAGGAGGCCGTCCGCGGGCACCGGGGAGCTGTTTTTT. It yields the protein CASSIRRPSAGTGELFF.

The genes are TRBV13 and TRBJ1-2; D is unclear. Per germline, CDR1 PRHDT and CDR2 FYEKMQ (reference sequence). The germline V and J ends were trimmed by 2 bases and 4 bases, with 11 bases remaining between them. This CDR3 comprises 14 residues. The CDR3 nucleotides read TGTGCCAGCAGCTTATTCGGAGGGTCCTATGGCTACACCTTC. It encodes CASSLFGGSYGYTF.